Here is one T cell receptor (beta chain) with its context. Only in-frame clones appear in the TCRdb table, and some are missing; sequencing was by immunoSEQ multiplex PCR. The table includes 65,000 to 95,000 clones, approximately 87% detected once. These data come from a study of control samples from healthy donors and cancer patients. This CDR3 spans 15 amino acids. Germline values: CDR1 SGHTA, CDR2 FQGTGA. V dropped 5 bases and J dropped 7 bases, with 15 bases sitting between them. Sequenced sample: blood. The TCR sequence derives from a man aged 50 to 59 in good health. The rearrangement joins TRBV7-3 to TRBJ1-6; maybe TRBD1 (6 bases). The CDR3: CASSPRGGSNSPLHF. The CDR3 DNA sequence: TGTGCCAGCAGCCCCCGAGGGGGGTCGAATTCACCCCTCCACTTT. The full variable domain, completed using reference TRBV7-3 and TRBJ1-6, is GAGVSQTPSNKVTEKGKYVELRCDPISGHTALYWYRQSLGQGPEFLIYFQGTGAADDSGLPNDRFFAVRPEGSVSTLKIQRTERGDSAVYLCASSPRGGSNSPLHFGNGTRLTVT.